These 5 T cell receptor beta chains were sequenced from one sample in a study of blood T cell repertoires in COVID-19. TCRdb keeps only in-frame clones here, not all; method: immunoSEQ multiplex PCR. This table holds around 270,000 clones, 70% to 90% found once. The specimen sequenced was peripheral blood. The receptors originated from a human donor with COVID-19, enrolled during active disease. The donor label of this sample is uncertain.

Details on this clone: This may be a read error, as it is one base from a much larger clone. V gene TRBV11-1 combines with J gene TRBJ1-1; unclear D gene. V shed 3 bases and J shed 1 base, with 6 bases lying between them. CDR1 SGHAT and CDR2 FQDESV come from the germline V gene (reference sequence). The CDR3 is 13 residues long. Written as DNA, the CDR3 is TGTGCCAGCAGCTTCGGGGAGAACACTGAAGCTTTCTTT. It specifies CASSFGENTEAFF. Complete variable domain (other parts from reference TRBV11-1 and TRBJ1-1): EAEVAQSPRYKITEKSQAVAFWCDPISGHATLYWYRQILGQGPELLVQFQDESVVDDSQLPKDRFSAERLKGVDSTLKIQPAELGDSAMYLCASSFGENTEAFFGQGTRLTVV.

The chain carries TRBV28 and TRBJ2-1; the D is unclear. This CDR3 region has 15 residues. Looked up from germline, CDR1 is MDHEN and CDR2 is SYDVKM. V was shortened by 6 bases and J by 8 bases, with 20 bases between the two germline ends. The CDR3 is CASSLQPSRYHEQFF. The CDR3, as DNA: TGTGCCAGCAGCCTCCAACCTTCACGCTATCATGAGCAGTTCTTC.

The chain has TRBV6-2 or TRBV6-3 and TRBJ1-1, with TRBD1 matching 7 bases. The CDR3 has 18 amino acids. In germline, CDR1 is MNHEY, CDR2 SVGEGT. The trim removed 2 bases at V and 3 bases at J, leaving 15 bases unmatched. For the CDR3, the DNA is TGTGCCAGCAGTTACGCCTACCCCTCGACAGGGCCTCACACTGAAGCTTTCTTT. Amino acid sequence: CASSYAYPSTGPHTEAFF.

The gene calls are TRBV3-1 (or the pseudogene TRBV3-2) and TRBJ1-5, with D possibly matching TRBD1 (5 bases). Deletions cut 0 bases from V and 2 bases from J, with 8 bases between. The CDR3 totals 15 residues. Germline CDR1 LGHDT, CDR2 YNNKEL (reference sequence). CDR3 nucleotides: TGTGCCAGCAGCCAAGACGGGGGTGGCAATCAGCCCCAGCATTTT. This codes for CASSQDGGGNQPQHF.

The chain joins TRBV19 to TRBJ1-6, with D tentatively TRBD1 (5 bases). V lost 0 bases to trimming and J lost 10 bases, with 16 bases between them. CDR1 and CDR2 from the germline V gene are LNHDA and SQIVND (reference sequence). The CDR3 covers 16 residues. The CDR3 DNA reads TGTGCCAGTAGTATAGATCGGGGACTGGAATACTCACCCCTCCACTTT. Its protein product is CASSIDRGLEYSPLHF. Full variable domain (outside the CDR3, taken from reference TRBV19 and TRBJ1-6): DGGITQSPKYLFRKEGQNVTLSCEQNLNHDAMYWYRQDPGQGLRLIYYSQIVNDFQKGDIAEGYSVSREKKESFPLTVTSAQKNPTAFYLCASSIDRGLEYSPLHFGNGTRLTVT.